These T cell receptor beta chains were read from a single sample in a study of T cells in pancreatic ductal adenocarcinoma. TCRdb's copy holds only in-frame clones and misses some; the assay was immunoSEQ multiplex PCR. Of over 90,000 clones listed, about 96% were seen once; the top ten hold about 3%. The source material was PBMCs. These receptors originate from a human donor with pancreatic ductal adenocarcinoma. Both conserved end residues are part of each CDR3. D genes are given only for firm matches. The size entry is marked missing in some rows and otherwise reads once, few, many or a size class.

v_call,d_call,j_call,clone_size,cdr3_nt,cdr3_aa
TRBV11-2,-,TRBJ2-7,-,TGTGCCAGCAGCTTAGTCCCTAACTCCTACGAGCAGTACTTC,CASSLVPNSYEQYF
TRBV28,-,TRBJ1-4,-,TGTGCCAGCAGTTGGACAGTTAATGAAAAACTGTTTTTT,CASSWTVNEKLFF
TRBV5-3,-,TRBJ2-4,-,TGTGCCAGAAGTCAGGGTGAACCTGGGGACATTCAGTACTTC,CARSQGEPGDIQYF
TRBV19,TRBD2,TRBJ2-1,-,TGTGCCAGTAGTATTCGGGTGAGCGGGAGTTATGAGCAGTTCTTC,CASSIRVSGSYEQFF
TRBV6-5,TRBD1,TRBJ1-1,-,TGTGCCAGCAGTTCGGACAGGTTGAGGCGAGCTTTCTTT,CASSSDRLRRAFF
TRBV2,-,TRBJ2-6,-,TGTGCCATCCACGGTGGGGCCAACGTCCTGACTTTC,CAIHGGANVLTF
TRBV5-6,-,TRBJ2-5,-,TGTGCCAGCAGCTTGGTAGCAGTTGGGGAGACCCAGTACTTC,CASSLVAVGETQYF
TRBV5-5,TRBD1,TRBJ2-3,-,TGTGCCAGCTGCAGGGGGCGCGCAGATACGCAGTATTTT,CASCRGRADTQYF
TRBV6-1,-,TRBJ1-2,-,TGTGCCAGCAACCCTTCAGGAGAGGGTGCTGGCTACACCTTC,CASNPSGEGAGYTF
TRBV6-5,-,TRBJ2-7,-,TGTGCCAGCAGTCGAGGACAGTGGTCGAACGAGCAGTACTTC,CASSRGQWSNEQYF
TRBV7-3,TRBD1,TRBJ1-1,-,TGTGCCAGCAGCTCGGACAGGGGAATGAACACTGAAGCTTTCTTT,CASSSDRGMNTEAFF
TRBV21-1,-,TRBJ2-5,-,TGTGCCAGCAGCAAAGCCCTAGACGGCGAGACCCAGTACTTC,CASSKALDGETQYF
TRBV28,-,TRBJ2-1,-,TGTGCCAGCAGTCCCTTCTCCGGGGGGCGCACCTACAATGAGCAGTTCTTC,CASSPFSGGRTYNEQFF
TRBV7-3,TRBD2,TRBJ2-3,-,TGTGCCAGCAGTACTCTGGGACTAGGACCCGATACGCAGTATTTT,CASSTLGLGPDTQYF
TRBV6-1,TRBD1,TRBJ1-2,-,TGTGCCAGCAGTGGGAACCGGGACAGGATAGATTTGATATATGGCTACACCTTC,CASSGNRDRIDLIYGYTF
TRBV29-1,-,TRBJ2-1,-,TGCAGCGTTATCCCTAGCTTTGCGGGTAGCTCCTACAATGAGCAGTTCTTC,CSVIPSFAGSSYNEQFF
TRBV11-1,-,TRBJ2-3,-,TGTGCCAGCAGTTGGGACATCCAGGGCACAGATACGCAGTATTTT,CASSWDIQGTDTQYF
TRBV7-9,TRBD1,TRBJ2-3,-,TGTGCCAGCAGCCTTGGGACAGCCGGTACGCAGTATTTT,CASSLGTAGTQYF
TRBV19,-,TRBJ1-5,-,TGTGCCAGTAGAGGGGACATTTTCAATCAGCCCCAGCATTTT,CASRGDIFNQPQHF
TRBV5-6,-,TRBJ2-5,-,TGTGCCACATCTAGACAGGCGAAAGGAGAGACCCAGTACTTC,CATSRQAKGETQYF
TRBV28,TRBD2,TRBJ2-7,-,TGTGCCAGCGTAAAACTAGCGACCTCCGAGCAGTACTTC,CASVKLATSEQYF
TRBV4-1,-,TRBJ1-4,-,TGCGCCAGCAGCCAAGTCGGGACTAATGAAAAACTGTTTTTT,CASSQVGTNEKLFF
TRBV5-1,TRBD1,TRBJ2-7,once,TGCGCCAGCAGCTGGGCCTGGGACAGCAAGTACGAGCAGTACTTC,CASSWAWDSKYEQYF
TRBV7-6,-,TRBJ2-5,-,TGTGCCAGCAGCTCGAGTGGTAGGGGAATTTTGGGGGCGCGCGGAGCGTGGGAGACCCAGTACTTC,CASSSSGRGILGARGAWETQYF
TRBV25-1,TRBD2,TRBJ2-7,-,TGTGCCAGTGCGGGAGTAAGAGAGCAGTACTTC,CASAGVREQYF
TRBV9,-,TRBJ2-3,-,TGTGCCAGCAGCCAGGACCAGTGGGGCGCAGATACGCAGTATTTT,CASSQDQWGADTQYF
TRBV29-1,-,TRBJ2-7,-,TGCAGCGTTGAAGGAAGCGGAACACATACCTACGAGCAGTACTTC,CSVEGSGTHTYEQYF
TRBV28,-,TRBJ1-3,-,TGTGCCAGCAGTTTGTGGCCACCCGGAAACACCATATATTTT,CASSLWPPGNTIYF
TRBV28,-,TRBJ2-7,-,TGTGCCAGCAGCTCCCCCCAGCGGTACTACGAGCAGTACTTC,CASSSPQRYYEQYF
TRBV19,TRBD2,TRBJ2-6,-,TGTGCCAGCAAGACTAGCGGGAAGGATGGGGCCAACGTCCTGACTTTC,CASKTSGKDGANVLTF
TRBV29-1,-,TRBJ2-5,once,TGCAGCGTTGGGATTGGGGCACAAGAGACCCAGTACTTC,CSVGIGAQETQYF
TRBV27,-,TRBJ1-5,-,TGTGCCAGCAGTTTAAAGTCGGTCAGGGTCCCTCAGCCCCAGCATTTT,CASSLKSVRVPQPQHF
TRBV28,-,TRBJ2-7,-,TGTGCCAGTGGGGGGGCCTCCTACGAGCAGTACTTC,CASGGASYEQYF
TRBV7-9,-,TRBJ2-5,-,TGTGCCAGCAGCACTCCGACGGGCCGGGGGACCCAGTACTTC,CASSTPTGRGTQYF
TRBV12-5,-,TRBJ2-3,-,TGTGCTAGTGGTCTAGCGAGAGAGTGGACAGATACGCAGTATTTT,CASGLAREWTDTQYF
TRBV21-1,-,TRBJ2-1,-,TGTGCCCCTAAGGGACTACTACCTAATGAGCAGTTCTTC,CAPKGLLPNEQFF
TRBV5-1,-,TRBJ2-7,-,TGCGCCAGCAGCTTGACAGCCTACTCCTACGAGCAGTACTTC,CASSLTAYSYEQYF
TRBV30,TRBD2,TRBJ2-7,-,TGTGCCTGGAGTGCCTGGGGACTAGCGGGATCTCACGAGCAGTACTTC,CAWSAWGLAGSHEQYF
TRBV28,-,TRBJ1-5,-,TGTGCCAGCACCATACTCCAACGGCCCCAGCATTTT,CASTILQRPQHF
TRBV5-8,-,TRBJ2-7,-,TGTGCCAGCAGCTTGGTGACTGTTAACTCCTACGAGCAGTACTTC,CASSLVTVNSYEQYF